This T cell receptor (beta chain) was recovered during a study of radiation and T cells in renal cell carcinoma (dated by TCRdb to the early 2020s). General notes on the study: The samples were drawn from a clinical trial, where primary renal cell carcinomas were treated with 15 Gy of stereotactic body radiation therapy and then removed by nephrectomy 4 weeks afterward. In total, about 50 samples, comprising roughly 25 tumors and some 27 peripheral blood samples, were subjected to TCR beta sequencing. Across all 50 or so samples, 4,016,671 unique CDR3 nucleotide sequences, encoding 2,658,974 unique CDR3 amino acid sequences, were identified.

On this clone itself: The target of this receptor is not known. No base qualities exist here, and no much larger clone lies one base off it.

The research as a whole found: The single-armed trial design could not address effects of radiation dose or scheduling on the TCR repertoire. Dynamics of the blood repertoire were not tracked past 4 weeks after treatment. In blood, the top tumor clonotypes increased between baseline and 2 weeks post-radiation and then shrank by 4 weeks, which suggests that tumor-resident clones expanded only transiently. No pretreatment tumor biopsies were available, so the baseline intratumoral presence of clonotypes could not be determined.

In the paper's terms, the time point label means: baseline pretreatment blood. The treatment or condition label for this specimen denotes: 15 Gy SBRT to primary tumor, nephrectomy 4 weeks later. To track tumor-enriched clonotypes, serial peripheral blood was sampled from radiation-treated patients at baseline and at 2 weeks and 4 weeks after SBRT. Renal cell carcinoma with clear cell pathology was present in all patients. Genomic DNA for TCR sequencing was prepared using the QIAamp DNA Blood Mini Kit (Qiagen). The analyses included just those samples that passed every quality control check. Taken from cysteine to phenylalanine, the CDR3 has 21 residues. Only the CDR3 DNA is retained, 63 bases long and in frame from the first base. V and J are trimmed by 0 bases and 1 base, and the gene matches miss 17 bases of the junction. Per the germline V gene, SGHRS is the CDR1 and YFSETQ is the CDR2. TCR beta libraries were generated from genomic DNA with the immunoSEQ kit, following the manufacturer's recommendations. Library preparation used a first multiplex PCR with proprietary primers, then a second PCR adding unique barcodes, with bead cleanups after each round. Each sample batch included a kit-provided positive control reaction and a negative control reaction. The final libraries were assessed on an Agilent 4200 TapeStation D1000 ScreenTape, pooled by volume, and quantified by qPCR. Sequencing was performed on an Illumina NextSeq500 using a MidOutput 150-cycle cartridge, with 156 Read1 cycles, 15 Index1 cycles, and the kit custom primers. The pooled library was loaded at roughly 0.94 pM with an approximately 20% PhiX control spike-in. As for how the authors treated the data: Vendor-processed data were analyzed in R, and a clonotype was defined as all T cells sharing the same CDR3 nucleotide sequence. In the clone abundance analyses, frequencies in each sample were normalized to that sample's 10,000 most abundant clones. Public T cell clones, which averaged fewer than five per sample, were excluded before analysis. Tumor-enriched clonotypes and baseline blood-enriched clonotypes were defined as those with an abundance difference of at least 32-fold between compartments. A beta-binomial differential abundance model was used to identify clonotypes that were expanded or contracted between blood time points. Tumor-blood repertoire similarity was measured with the Baroni-Urbani and Buser coefficient, and groups were compared using two-tailed Wilcoxon tests in R. Entries here come from immuneACCESS through TCRdb and include only in-frame sequences with V and J called. Some clones fail to appear in such tables; in the studies checked, an unresolved V gene covers under half of the shortfall, and the cause of the remainder is unknown. V and J calls plus clone size are reproduced from that table; the DNA served to infer D and trimming. The sample profile shows more than 75,000 clones; 82% of them were found once. More than 5.5% of the sample is held by the ten biggest clonotypes.

The chain links TRBV5-1 with TRBJ2-2, and 8 junction bases match TRBD2. This sample comprised blood, obtained from a patient whose treatment included radiotherapy and nephrectomy. The source of this sequence is a man aged 55-75 years with renal cell carcinoma. The DNA reads TGCGCCAGCAGCTTGGGCTGGCCCAAAGCGGGAGCGGCGGGGAACACCGGGGAGCTGTTTTTT. Its translation is CASSLGWPKAGAAGNTGELFF.